The clone carrying this T cell receptor (beta chain) has a handful of counts. Its matching antigen is unknown. TCRdb reanalysed the 5' RACE reads using MiXCR and keeps one entry per CDR3 protein. Of roughly 630,000 distinct CDR3 sequences in the sample, just over 7% were seen once. This record belongs to a study of identical twins. The CDR3 is 21 amino acids. Germline V lookup: CDR1 LGHNA, CDR2 YNFKEQ. V was shortened by 5 bases and J by 0 bases, with 29 bases between the two germline ends. Broader study findings: Among beta out-of-frame sequences, excess sharing between twins appeared weaker.

These data also formed part of another study, on yellow fever vaccine responses in identical twins.

The clonotype comes from a woman under 30 in good health. The rearrangement uses TRBV4-2 and TRBJ1-5; TRBD1 is a possible D gene (5 bases). What was sequenced was PBMCs. CDR3 amino acids: CASSAAVGVQKGSYSNQPQHF. CDR3 sequence (DNA): TGTGCCAGCAGCGCCGCGGTGGGGGTACAAAAAGGTTCTTATAGCAATCAGCCCCAGCATTTT.